Sequencing of this T cell receptor (beta chain) was carried out in a study of CD8+CD57+ T cells in acquired aplastic anemia. There are 15 residues in the CDR3. Germline-derived CDR1 and CDR2 are SGHTA and FQGNSA. Losses at the gene ends were 5 bases for V and 5 bases for J; bases not matched to a gene: 10. TCR beta VDJ and CDR3 profiling used genomic DNA as template. TCRdb used MiXCR to reprocess the reads, holding one entry per CDR3 protein. In the table there are about 270,000 distinct CDR3 sequences, 55% to 60% of which are singletons. This clonotype was obtained from a human donor with severe aplastic anemia or a healthy control (not recorded which). Sequencing used sorted CD4+, CD8+, or CD8+CD57+ T cells (not recorded which) from PBMCs. The J gene is TRBJ2-5, the V gene TRBV7-2, with 8 bases aligning to TRBD1. For the CDR3, the DNA is TGTGCCAGCAGCCCACAGGGGGTGGGGGACGAGACCCAGTACTTC. Amino acid sequence: CASSPQGVGDETQYF.